This T cell receptor (beta chain) was found in a study of cytomegalovirus exposure and HLA in healthy donors. Study-level information: Assignment to the Caucasian-associated ancestry cluster applied to over 70% of the approximately 420 genotyped donors.

All donors participated as healthy donors of bone marrow. PCR amplification relied on 60 Vbeta primers (plus 13 Jbeta primers). Sequencing used immunoSEQ multiplex PCR; TCRdb keeps in-frame clones, though not all of them. The table includes about 80,000 clones, 65% to 85% detected once. The CDR3 contains 12 residues. The germline V and J ends were trimmed by 3 bases and 6 bases, with 6 bases remaining between them. Germline CDR1 and CDR2: SGHTA and FQGNSA. The study, taken as a whole, reports: Excluded: some indistinguishable V segments such as TRBV6-2 and TRBV6-3. Researchers had no immune exposure information except CMV serostatus available.

Comment on this clone: The antigen remains unidentified.

The genes are TRBV7-2 and TRBJ1-5; D is perhaps TRBD1 (5 bases). Input material: PBMCs. The TCR originated in a man aged 50-59 years in good health and CMV-seronegative. DNA for the CDR3: TGTGCCAGCAGCTTTCAGGGTCAGCCCCAGCATTTT. It yields the protein CASSFQGQPQHF.